The clone carrying this TCR beta chain showed up just once. Sequenced by immunoSEQ multiplex PCR; TCRdb stores in-frame clones only, minus some. The table includes about 4,200 clones, roughly 73% detected once. The entry originates in a study of T cells in tumors after PD-1 blockade. Germline assignment: CDR1 LGHDT and CDR2 YNNKEL (reference sequence). Trimming took 2 bases from V and 2 from J, leaving 0 bases between them. CDR3 length: 12 residues. This sample's time point: first of two pre-therapy site-matched biopsies approximately 2 months apart. This TCR came from a human donor with basal cell carcinoma. The chain employs TRBV3-1 (or the pseudogene TRBV3-2) and TRBJ2-2; D is undetermined. Sequences were derived from tumor tissue, sampled before anti-PD-1 treatment. CDR3 in DNA: TGTGCCAGCAGCCAAAACACCGGGGAGCTGTTTTTT. Its translation is CASSQNTGELFF.